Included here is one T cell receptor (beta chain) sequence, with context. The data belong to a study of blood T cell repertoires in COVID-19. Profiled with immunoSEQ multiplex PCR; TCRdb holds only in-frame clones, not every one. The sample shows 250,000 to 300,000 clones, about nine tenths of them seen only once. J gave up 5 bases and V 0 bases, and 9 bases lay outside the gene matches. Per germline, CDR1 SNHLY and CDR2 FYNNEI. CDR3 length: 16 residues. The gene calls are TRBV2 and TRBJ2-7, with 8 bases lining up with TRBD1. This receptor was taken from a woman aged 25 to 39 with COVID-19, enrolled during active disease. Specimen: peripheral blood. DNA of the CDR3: TGTGCCAGCAGTGAAGCTTGGACAGGGACGATCCACGAGCAGTACTTC. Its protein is CASSEAWTGTIHEQYF.